These 23 T cell receptor beta chains originate from one sample sequenced in a study of vaccination and CD4 T cells after COVID-19. Time point noted: late sampling 161 to 241 days after vaccination in a few convalescent patients. Described treatment: roughly ten-day PBMC culture with coronavirus spike peptide pools or control peptides (ViraFEST assay). The Oncomine TCR Beta short-read assay generated sequence data from the DNA of cultured CD4+ T cells. MiXCR, applied by TCRdb to the PCR reads, yields one record per CDR3 protein. The table has approximately 18,000 distinct CDR3 sequences, roughly 40% seen once. Their recognized antigens are unknown. The material was CD4+ T cells from blood, cultured in vitro, obtained about 7 months after SARS-CoV-2 vaccination. Receptors were obtained from a human donor who had recovered from COVID-19.

V is TRBV20-1 and J is TRBJ1-1; unclear D gene. The CDR3 runs 12 residues. Germline V gene data show CDR1 as DFQATT and CDR2 as SNEGSKA (reference sequence). V lost 3 bases, J lost 4 bases, and 9 bases lay in between. CDR3 nucleotide sequence: TGCAGTGCTAGTACGGGAAGCACTGAAGCTTTCTTT. Residues: CSASTGSTEAFF.

This chain links TRBV7-3 with TRBJ2-1; D gene uncertain. Trimming removed 1 base at V and 0 bases at J, with 10 bases between. This CDR3 contains 16 residues. Germline CDR1 is SGHTA and CDR2 is FQGTGA. The CDR3 region is CASSLNYAASYNEQFF. The CDR3, as DNA: TGTGCCAGCAGCTTAAACTATGCGGCCTCCTACAATGAGCAGTTCTTC.

The rearrangement links TRBV20-1 to TRBJ1-2, with TRBD1 as a possible D gene (5 bases). V was trimmed by 0 bases and J by 2 bases, leaving 19 bases between them. Looked up from germline, CDR1 is DFQATT and CDR2 is SNEGSKA (reference sequence). There are 17 residues in the CDR3. The CDR3 spells CSARDLRGRIENYGYTF. The CDR3 DNA follows: TGCAGTGCTAGAGATTTAAGGGGACGTATTGAAAACTATGGCTACACCTTC.

V gene TRBV7-8 combines with J gene TRBJ1-1, with 7 bases fitting TRBD1. V dropped 2 bases and J dropped 4; count of bases not matched to a gene: 10. The germline CDR1 and CDR2 sequences are SGHVS and FQNEAQ. CDR3 size: 16 residues. CDR3 coding DNA: TGTGCCAGCAGCTTAAGGTCAGGGGGTACGGGCACTGAAGCTTTCTTT. Its translation is CASSLRSGGTGTEAFF.

The V and J genes are TRBV5-1 and TRBJ2-5; D is unresolved. Germline V gene data show CDR1 as SGHRS and CDR2 as YFSETQ. V lost 0 bases and J 0 bases, leaving 18 bases between the germline ends. The CDR3 is 18 residues long. This CDR3 is CASSLGDLSFGYQETQYF. DNA for the CDR3: TGCGCCAGCAGCTTGGGCGACCTTAGCTTCGGGTACCAAGAGACCCAGTACTTC.

This chain joins TRBV10-3 and TRBJ2-3, with TRBD2 matching 7 bases. The J segment lost 3 bases and the V segment lost 6 bases, leaving 6 bases of the junction unmatched. CDR1 and CDR2 from the germline V gene are ENHRY and SYGVKD. The CDR3 has 14 residues. The CDR3 bases are TGTGCCATCAGGCCGGGAGCGGGGACAGATACGCAGTATTTT. Translated: CAIRPGAGTDTQYF.

The chain is built from TRBV5-8 and TRBJ1-1; D remains ambiguous. The V end lost 0 bases, the J end lost 2 bases, and 11 bases lay between the germline ends. CDR3 length: 15 amino acids. Germline values: CDR1 SGHTS, CDR2 YDEGEE. CDR3 protein: CASSLGADGNTEAFF. Written as DNA, the CDR3 is TGTGCCAGCAGCTTGGGGGCGGACGGCAACACTGAAGCTTTCTTT.

This clonotype was seen more than once but under ten times. The chain is built from TRBV4-2 and TRBJ2-7; TRBD1 might be the D (6 bases). Germline V gene lookup returns CDR1 LGHNA and CDR2 YNFKEQ. With 0 bases removed from V and 6 bases from J, the gap between germline ends came to 18 bases. CDR3 length: 16 residues. Here the CDR3 reads CASSQEPTGSFREQYF. In DNA form, the CDR3 reads TGTGCCAGCAGCCAAGAACCCACAGGGTCCTTTCGCGAGCAGTACTTC.

The CDR3 protein is CASSLAFKDTQYF. The CDR3 DNA follows: TGTGCCAGCAGCTTAGCCTTTAAAGATACGCAGTATTTT. The rearrangement joins TRBV7-2 to TRBJ2-3; no reliable D call. Germline V gene lookup returns CDR1 SGHTA and CDR2 FQGNSA. There are 13 residues in the CDR3. V was cut by 0 bases and J by 5 bases, with 6 bases left in between. The full variable domain, its missing parts supplied by reference TRBV7-2 and TRBJ2-3, is GAGVSQSPSNKVTEKGKDVELRCDPISGHTALYWYRQSLGQGLEFLIYFQGNSAPDKSGLPSDRFSAERTGGSVSTLTIQRTQQEDSAVYLCASSLAFKDTQYFGPGTRLTVL.

CDR3 nucleotides: TGTGCCAGCAGCTTGAGACAGGGGGCTTTGAACACTGAAGCTTTCTTT. It is translated as CASSLRQGALNTEAFF. This chain connects TRBV7-6 to TRBJ1-1, with 10 bases fitting TRBD1. V dropped 3 bases and J dropped 0; count of bases not matched to a gene: 4. CDR1 is SGHVS, CDR2 FNYEAQ, per germline. The CDR3 is 16 amino acids.

The chain combines TRBV12-3 or TRBV12-4 with TRBJ1-2; 9 nucleotides align to TRBD1. The CDR3 covers 15 residues. The V segment lost 8 bases and the J segment 5 bases; nucleotides outside the gene matches: 12. This chain's CDR3 is CASRPGDREDYGYTF. In nucleotides, the CDR3 is TGTGCCAGCCGACCTGGGGACAGGGAAGATTATGGCTACACCTTC.

There are a few counts of this clonotype. The chain combines TRBV6-5 with TRBJ1-1; no clear D gene. This CDR3 comprises 14 residues. Germline assignment: CDR1 MNHEY and CDR2 SVGAGI. The germline V and J ends were trimmed by 0 bases and 2 bases, with 7 bases remaining between them. In nucleotides, the CDR3 is TGTGCCAGCAGTTACTCGGGAGAAAACACTGAAGCTTTCTTT. Amino acids: CASSYSGENTEAFF.

This clonotype was seen more than once but under ten times. This may be a read error: a much more frequent sequence differs by one nucleotide. The V call is TRBV30, the J call TRBJ2-1, with D possibly being TRBD1 (6 bases). This CDR3 has 15 residues. The germline gives CDR1 GTSNPN, CDR2 SVGIG (reference sequence). The CDR3 spells CAWSRDTSAYDEQFF. The DNA for the CDR3 is TGTGCCTGGAGTCGGGACACCAGCGCCTACGATGAGCAGTTCTTC. The full variable domain, its missing parts supplied by reference TRBV30 and TRBJ2-1, is SQTIHQWPATLVQPVGSPLSLECTVEGTSNPNLYWYRQAAGRGLQLLFYSVGIGQISSEVPQNLSASRPQDRQFILSSKKLLLSDSGFYLCAWSRDTSAYDEQFFGPGTRLTVL.

The chain uses TRBV2 and TRBJ2-7; possibly TRBD1 for D (6 bases). V was cut by 6 bases and J by 4 bases, with 10 bases left in between. CDR3 length: 12 residues. The V gene's germline CDR1 is SNHLY and CDR2 FYNNEI. The CDR3 region has the DNA TGTGCCAGCAGACCCGACAGGTACGAGCAGTACTTC. Protein sequence: CASRPDRYEQYF.

The CDR3 region has the DNA TGTGCCATCAGTGCACCGGGACGGATCACAGATACGCAGTATTTT. Translated: CAISAPGRITDTQYF. The chain has TRBV10-3 and TRBJ2-3, with D perhaps TRBD1 or TRBD2 (5 bases each). The V gene lost 4 bases and the J gene lost 2 bases, with 13 bases spanning the gap. The CDR3 is made up of 15 amino acids. CDR1 is ENHRY, CDR2 SYGVKD, per germline.

This clonotype was recorded a few times. The chain links TRBV11-3 to TRBJ2-5; 14 positions match TRBD2. The germline V gene has CDR1 SGHNT and CDR2 YENEEA. After removal of 1 base from V and 5 bases from J, the junction contained 6 bases not matched to a gene. The CDR3 consists of 17 residues. This CDR3 is CASSLGGLAGGRETQYF. The CDR3 coding sequence is TGTGCCAGCAGCTTAGGAGGACTAGCGGGAGGTCGGGAGACCCAGTACTTC.

The chain recombines TRBV7-8 with TRBJ2-7; 9 nucleotides line up with TRBD1. Germline CDR1 SGHVS, CDR2 FQNEAQ. The CDR3 is 22 amino acids. V lost 1 base, J lost 4 bases, and 26 bases stayed unmatched. CDR3 loop: CASSLGYLRTGVLDDLEYEQYF. The CDR3 bases are TGTGCCAGCAGCTTAGGGTACCTGCGGACAGGGGTTTTAGACGACCTAGAGTACGAGCAGTACTTC.

The J gene is TRBJ1-1, the V gene TRBV30, with D perhaps matching TRBD1 (5 bases). V was trimmed by 8 bases and J by 5 bases, leaving 18 bases between them. Germline V lookup: CDR1 GTSNPN, CDR2 SVGIG (reference sequence). This CDR3 comprises 13 residues. The CDR3 loop reads CAQQPGRITEAFF. The CDR3 nucleotides are TGTGCCCAACAGCCAGGGAGAATAACTGAAGCTTTCTTT.

The table lists this clonotype with a count of one. This sequence joins TRBV20-1 and TRBJ2-5; D is uncertain. In germline, CDR1 is DFQATT, CDR2 SNEGSKA (reference sequence). Between the trimmed V and J ends, which lost 0 bases and 9 bases, there was a span of 14 bases. The CDR3 sequence is 13 residues long. CDR3 residues: CSARDEASRAQYF. CDR3 sequence (DNA): TGCAGTGCTAGAGATGAAGCCTCAAGGGCCCAGTACTTC.

This clonotype has more than one count but fewer than ten. In DNA form, the CDR3 reads TGTGCCAGCAGTTACACCGAACAGGGATCCGGCTACACCTTC. Amino acids: CASSYTEQGSGYTF. The chain uses TRBV6-5 and TRBJ1-2; D might be TRBD1 (6 bases). The CDR3 is made up of 14 amino acids. Per germline, CDR1 MNHEY and CDR2 SVGAGI. With 2 bases removed from V and 8 bases from J, the gap between germline ends came to 15 bases.

This clonotype was detected only a few times. The V gene is TRBV20-1, the J gene TRBJ2-7; D is possibly TRBD1 (5 bases). V lost 0 bases and J lost 4, with 22 bases in between. Germline V gene sequence: CDR1 DFQATT, CDR2 SNEGSKA (reference sequence). This CDR3 region has 17 residues. This chain's CDR3 is CSARDMYVSGAEYEQYF. CDR3 nucleotide sequence: TGCAGTGCTAGAGATATGTATGTGAGTGGGGCAGAATACGAGCAGTACTTC.

V and J are TRBV7-9 and TRBJ2-3, with D perhaps matching TRBD2 (5 bases). Trimming pared 3 bases from V and 0 bases from J, leaving 7 bases between. The CDR3 is 14 residues long. From germline, CDR1 is SEHNR and CDR2 FQNEAQ (reference sequence). The chain's CDR3 is CASSFGGSTDTQYF. In DNA, the CDR3 is TGTGCCAGCAGCTTCGGCGGGAGCACAGATACGCAGTATTTT.

As regards this clonotype: One junction end disagrees with the germline gene, perhaps due to a read error. The rearrangement links TRBV20-1 to TRBJ2-2, with 8 bases fitting TRBD1. The CDR3 extends over 15 amino acids. Germline assignment: CDR1 DFQATT and CDR2 SNEGSKA (reference sequence). The CDR3: CSARDRGSGTGELFF. CDR3 in DNA: TGCAGTGCAAGAGACAGGGGAAGTGGCACCGGGGAGCTGTTTTTT.